This TCR beta chain was sequenced during a study of cytomegalovirus exposure and HLA in healthy donors. Likely unrecorded immune exposures existed in these nominally healthy donors. Use of 60 Vbeta and 13 Jbeta primers characterized the PCR. Data came from immunoSEQ multiplex PCR; TCRdb stores just in-frame clones and leaves some out. The table includes 95,000 to 150,000 clones, around 66% detected once. The sequence was collected from a woman aged 35 to 49 in good health and CMV-seropositive. Sequenced: PBMCs.

DNA of the CDR3: TGTGCCAGTAGCAGCGACAGGGAAGTTGGAGATACGCAGTATTTT. It translates to CASSSDREVGDTQYF. The chain recombines TRBV19 with TRBJ2-3, with 7 bases that match TRBD1. The length of the CDR3 is 15 residues. From germline, CDR1 is LNHDA and CDR2 SQIVND (reference sequence). After removal of 6 bases from V and 5 bases from J, the junction contained 11 bases not matched to a gene.